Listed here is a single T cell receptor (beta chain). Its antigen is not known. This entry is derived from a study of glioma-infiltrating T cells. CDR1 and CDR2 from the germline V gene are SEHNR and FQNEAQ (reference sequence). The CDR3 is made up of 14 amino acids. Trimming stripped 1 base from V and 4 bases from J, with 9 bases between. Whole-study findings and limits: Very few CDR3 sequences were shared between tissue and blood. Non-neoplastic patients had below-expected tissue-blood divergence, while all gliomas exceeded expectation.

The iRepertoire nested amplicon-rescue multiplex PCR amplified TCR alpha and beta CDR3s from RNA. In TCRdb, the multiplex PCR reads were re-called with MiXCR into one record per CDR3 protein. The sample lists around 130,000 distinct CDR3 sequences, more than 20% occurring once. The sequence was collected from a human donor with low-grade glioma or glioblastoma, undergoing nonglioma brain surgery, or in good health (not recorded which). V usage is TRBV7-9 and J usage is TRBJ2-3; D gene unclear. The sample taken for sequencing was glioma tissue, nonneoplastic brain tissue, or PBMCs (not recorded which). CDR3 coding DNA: TGTGCCAGCAGCTTAGACCCCTCGGCAGATACGCAGTATTTT. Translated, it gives CASSLDPSADTQYF.